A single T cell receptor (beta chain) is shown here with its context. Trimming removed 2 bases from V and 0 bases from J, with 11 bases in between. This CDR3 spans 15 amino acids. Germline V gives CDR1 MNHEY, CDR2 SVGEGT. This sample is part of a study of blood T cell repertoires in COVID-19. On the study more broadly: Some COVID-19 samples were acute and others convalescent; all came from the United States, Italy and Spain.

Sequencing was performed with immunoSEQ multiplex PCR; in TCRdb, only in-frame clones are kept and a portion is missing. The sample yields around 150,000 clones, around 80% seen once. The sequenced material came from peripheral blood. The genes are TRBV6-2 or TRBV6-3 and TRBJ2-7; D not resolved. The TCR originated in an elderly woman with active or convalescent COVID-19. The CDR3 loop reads CASSYVGQSSYEQYF. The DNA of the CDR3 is TGTGCCAGCAGTTACGTGGGCCAAAGCTCCTACGAGCAGTACTTC.